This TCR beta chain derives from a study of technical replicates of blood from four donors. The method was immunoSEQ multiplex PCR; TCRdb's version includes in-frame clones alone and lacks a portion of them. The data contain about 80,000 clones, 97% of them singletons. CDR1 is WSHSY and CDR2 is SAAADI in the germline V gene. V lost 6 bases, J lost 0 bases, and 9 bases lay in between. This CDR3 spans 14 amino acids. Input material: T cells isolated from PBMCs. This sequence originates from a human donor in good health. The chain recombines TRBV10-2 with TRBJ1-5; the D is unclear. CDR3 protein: CASRGDYSNQPQHF. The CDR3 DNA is TGCGCCAGCAGGGGCGACTATAGCAATCAGCCCCAGCATTTT.